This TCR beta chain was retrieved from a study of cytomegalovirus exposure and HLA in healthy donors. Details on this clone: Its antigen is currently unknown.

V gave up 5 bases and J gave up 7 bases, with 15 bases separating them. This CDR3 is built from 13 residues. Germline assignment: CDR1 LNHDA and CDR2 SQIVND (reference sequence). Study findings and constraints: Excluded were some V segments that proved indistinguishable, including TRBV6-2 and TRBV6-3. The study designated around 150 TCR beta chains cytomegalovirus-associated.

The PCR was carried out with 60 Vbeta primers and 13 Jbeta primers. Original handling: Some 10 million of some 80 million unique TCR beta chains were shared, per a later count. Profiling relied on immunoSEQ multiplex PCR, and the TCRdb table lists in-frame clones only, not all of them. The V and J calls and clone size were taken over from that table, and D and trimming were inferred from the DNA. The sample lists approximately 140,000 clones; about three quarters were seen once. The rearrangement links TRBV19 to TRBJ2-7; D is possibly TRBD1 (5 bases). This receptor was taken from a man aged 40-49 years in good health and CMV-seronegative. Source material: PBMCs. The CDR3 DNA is TGTGCCAGTAGTGCTACAGGTGGTGAGGAGCAGTACTTC. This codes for CASSATGGEEQYF.